This T cell receptor beta chain was profiled in a study of blood T cell repertoires in COVID-19. The CDR3 contains 14 residues. With 2 bases clipped from V and 7 bases from J, the junction kept 3 bases outside the gene matches. Germline CDR1 LNHDA, CDR2 SQIVND (reference sequence). The assay was immunoSEQ multiplex PCR, and TCRdb's table has in-frame clones only and misses some. Of some 290,000 clones listed, nearly 90% are singletons. The table lists this clone with a few counts. The clonotype comes from a woman aged 30 to 39 with COVID-19, enrolled during active disease. This chain uses TRBV19 with TRBJ2-1; 9 bases are a match to TRBD2. Sequenced sample: peripheral blood. The DNA of the CDR3 is TGTGCCAGTAGTATACTAGCGGGGCGAAATGAGCAGTTCTTC. Its protein is CASSILAGRNEQFF. Drawing the rest from reference TRBV19 and TRBJ2-1, the complete variable domain is DGGITQSPKYLFRKEGQNVTLSCEQNLNHDAMYWYRQDPGQGLRLIYYSQIVNDFQKGDIAEGYSVSREKKESFPLTVTSAQKNPTAFYLCASSILAGRNEQFFGPGTRLTVL.